This T cell receptor (beta chain) was identified during a study of shared T cell receptors in the human thymus (dated by TCRdb to 2020 to 2023). A note on the overall study: The study examined how self-reactive, shared T-cell receptor alpha chains are generated in the human thymus.

The library was produced with the immunoSEQ multiplex PCR assay. TCRdb provides this immuneACCESS table in a form limited to in-frame rearrangements. Some clones are lacking; in checked studies, under half of them reflect an unresolved V gene, and why the rest are absent is not known. The sample table records 640,000 or so clones; around 87% of these occur just once. Clones ranked in the top ten supply approximately 0.0097% of the sample. CDR1 and CDR2, looked up from the germline V gene (reference sequence), are LNHNV and YYDKDF. V is cut by 0 bases and J by 2 bases, and the space between the germline ends is 10 bases. Reading from cysteine to phenylalanine, the CDR3 counts 15 amino acids. The sequence is cut down to CDR3 DNA, 45 bases in frame from base 1. About this clone itself: This clone's antigen is unknown. It has no much larger one-base neighbor in the sample; base qualities were not kept.

This sample was also put to use in a study of human thymus T cells. The second study's authors report: The donors were immunologically healthy infants in Finland who had open corrective cardiac surgery for congenital heart defects. Thymus tissue was obtained as surgical resects removed during corrective cardiac surgery. Both the thymic and the peripheral blood repertoires appeared to show biased V and J gene segment usage. The related research reported highly overlapping thymic TCR repertoires among unrelated individuals. The study described the TCR alpha and beta repertoires in roughly 8 infant thymus samples and a few matching peripheral blood samples. Donor ages ranging from roughly 6 to 244 days were recorded, and a handful of male and a couple of female infants were included in the cohort. After being mechanically released from the tissue, thymocytes were kept at -70 degrees C in pellets of roughly 8.5-34 million cells. A QIAsymphony instrument was used to extract genomic DNA from the frozen cell pellets. TCRB and TCRAD loci were amplified from a standardized quantity of quality-controlled genomic DNA using the immunoSEQ multiplex PCR assay. The amplicons spanned the V(D)J region and were long enough to cover the CDR3 and allow V and J genes to be identified. The amplicons were sequenced on an Illumina platform via the commercial immunoSEQ service. Corrections for primer bias and sequencing errors followed previously described methods, while TCRAD and TCRB definitions were based on the IMGT database. immunoSEQ Analyzer 3.0 and VDJTools were used for repertoire analysis, which covered basic statistics, V/J segment usage, diversity estimates, rarefaction and pairwise overlap. Diversity was estimated using the Chao1, ChaoE, Efron-Thisted, Shannon and inverse Simpson indices, and was also estimated on datasets down-sampled to the size of the smallest sample. Repertoire overlap used strict matching of CDR3 nucleotide sequence, V gene and J gene, with Jaccard-based multidimensional scaling clustering. On average, roughly 850,000 unique TCRB clonotypes were obtained from thymus samples, compared with some 84,000 from blood samples.

The V and J segments used are TRBV15 and TRBJ2-5; the D gene is perhaps TRBD2, from 5 matching bases. Sequenced: thymocytes. This clonotype was obtained from a boy younger than two with a congenital heart defect. Donor details come from another sample of the same person, matched by shared clones. Read as DNA, the sequence is TGTGCCACCAGCAGAGATGAGAGGGTTCAAGAGACCCAGTACTTC. The translation is CATSRDERVQETQYF.